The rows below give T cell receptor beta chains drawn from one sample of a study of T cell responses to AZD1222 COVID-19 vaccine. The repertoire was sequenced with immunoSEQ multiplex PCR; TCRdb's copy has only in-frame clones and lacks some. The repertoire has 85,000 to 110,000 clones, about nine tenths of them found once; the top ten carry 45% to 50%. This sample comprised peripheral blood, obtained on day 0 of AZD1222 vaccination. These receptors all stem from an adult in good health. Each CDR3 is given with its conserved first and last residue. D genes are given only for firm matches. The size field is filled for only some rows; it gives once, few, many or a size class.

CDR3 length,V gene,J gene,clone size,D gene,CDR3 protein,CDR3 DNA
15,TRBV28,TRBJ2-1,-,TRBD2,CASSFGGTADNEQFF,TGTGCCAGCAGTTTCGGGGGGACGGCTGACAATGAGCAGTTCTTC
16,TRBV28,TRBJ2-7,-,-,CARSCRGQFTLYEQYF,TGTGCCAGGAGTTGCCGAGGACAGTTTACCCTTTACGAGCAGTACTTC
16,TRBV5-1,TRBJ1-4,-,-,CASSLAGQGLNEKLFF,TGCGCCAGCAGCTTGGCGGGGCAGGGCCTTAATGAAAAACTGTTTTTT
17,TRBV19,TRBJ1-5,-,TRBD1,CASSSPGQGFTSQPQHF,TGTGCCAGTAGTTCTCCGGGACAGGGGTTTACAAGTCAGCCCCAGCATTTT
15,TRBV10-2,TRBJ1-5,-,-,CASSDWSRGNQPQHF,TGCGCCAGCAGTGACTGGAGCAGGGGCAATCAGCCCCAGCATTTT
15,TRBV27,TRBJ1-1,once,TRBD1,CASSLPGQAETKAFF,TGTGCCAGCAGTTTGCCGGGACAGGCCGAGACTAAAGCTTTCTTT
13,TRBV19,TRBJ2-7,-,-,CASSIQLGYEQYF,TGTGCCAGTAGTATACAACTCGGATACGAGCAGTACTTC
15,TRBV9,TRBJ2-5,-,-,CASSALGGSPETQYF,TGTGCCAGCAGCGCCCTGGGGGGTTCTCCCGAGACCCAGTACTTC
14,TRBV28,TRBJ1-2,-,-,CASSLRQSLYGYTF,TGTGCCAGCAGTTTACGACAGAGCCTCTATGGCTACACCTTC
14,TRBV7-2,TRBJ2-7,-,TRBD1,CASSSRTGSYEQYF,TGTGCCAGCAGCTCCCGGACAGGTTCCTACGAGCAGTACTTC
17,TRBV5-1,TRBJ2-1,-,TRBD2,CASSPTPGTSGRNEQFF,TGCGCCAGCAGCCCCACCCCTGGGACTAGCGGGAGAAATGAGCAGTTCTTC
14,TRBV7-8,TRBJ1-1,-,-,CASSLAGLNTEAFF,TGTGCCAGCAGCTTAGCAGGATTGAACACTGAAGCTTTCTTT
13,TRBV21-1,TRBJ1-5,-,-,CASSKKGNQPQHF,TGTGCCAGCAGCAAGAAAGGAAATCAGCCCCAGCATTTT
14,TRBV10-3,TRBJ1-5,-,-,CAISGPGGNQPQHF,TGTGCCATCAGTGGTCCCGGGGGCAATCAGCCCCAGCATTTT
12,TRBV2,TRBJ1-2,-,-,CASRNDRGGYTF,TGTGCCAGCAGAAACGACAGAGGAGGCTACACCTTC
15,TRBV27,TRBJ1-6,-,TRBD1,CASSWDRLYNSPLHF,TGTGCCAGCAGCTGGGACAGGCTCTATAATTCACCCCTCCACTTT
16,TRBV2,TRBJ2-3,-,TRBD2,CASGNTLAATGGTQYF,TGTGCCAGTGGGAACACGCTAGCGGCTACTGGTGGTACGCAGTATTTT
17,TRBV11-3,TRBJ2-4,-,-,CASSLDLGPPLKNIQYF,TGTGCCAGCAGCTTAGATCTGGGACCTCCACTAAAAAACATTCAGTACTTC
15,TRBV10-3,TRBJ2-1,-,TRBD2,CAIADPGGSYNEQFF,TGTGCCATCGCTGACCCGGGAGGGTCCTACAATGAGCAGTTCTTC
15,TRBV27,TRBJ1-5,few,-,CASSLGQYSNQPQHF,TGTGCCAGCAGTTTAGGACAGTATAGCAATCAGCCCCAGCATTTT
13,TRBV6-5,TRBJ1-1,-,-,CASSSSVNTEAFF,TGTGCCAGCAGTTCCTCGGTGAACACTGAAGCTTTCTTT
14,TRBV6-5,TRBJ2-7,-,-,CASQRTLRGYEQYF,TGTGCCAGCCAGCGAACCCTACGGGGCTACGAGCAGTACTTC
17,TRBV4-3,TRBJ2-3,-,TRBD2,CASSQDPAGLATDTQYF,TGCGCCAGCAGCCAAGATCCTGCGGGACTAGCGACAGATACGCAGTATTTT
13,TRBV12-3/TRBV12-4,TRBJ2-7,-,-,CASSFLAGYEQYF,TGTGCCAGCAGTTTCTTGGCAGGATACGAGCAGTACTTC
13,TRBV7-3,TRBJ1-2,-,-,CASSPGVFYGYTF,TGTGCCAGCAGCCCGGGGGTTTTCTATGGCTACACCTTC
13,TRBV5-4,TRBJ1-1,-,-,CASSITMNTEAFF,TGTGCCAGCAGCATCACAATGAACACTGAAGCTTTCTTT
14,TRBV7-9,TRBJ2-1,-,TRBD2,CASNKLAGDNEQFF,TGTGCCAGCAATAAACTAGCGGGAGACAATGAGCAGTTCTTC
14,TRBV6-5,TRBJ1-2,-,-,CTSRVSGHNYGYTF,TGTACCAGCAGGGTTTCGGGACACAACTATGGCTACACCTTC
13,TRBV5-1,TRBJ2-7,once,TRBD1,CARKDRKTYEQYF,TGCGCCAGGAAGGACAGGAAGACCTACGAGCAGTACTTC
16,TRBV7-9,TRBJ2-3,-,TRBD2,CASSLARTSGTDTQYF,TGTGCCAGCAGCTTAGCGCGGACTAGCGGCACAGATACGCAGTATTTT
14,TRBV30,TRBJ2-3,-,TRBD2,CAWSRLAGGDTQYF,TGTGCCTGGAGTCGACTAGCGGGGGGAGATACGCAGTATTTT
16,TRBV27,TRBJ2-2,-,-,CASTEVVGLNTGELFF,TGTGCCAGCACTGAGGTCGTAGGACTAAACACCGGGGAGCTGTTTTTT
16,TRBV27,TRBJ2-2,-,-,CASSLVARTYTGELFF,TGTGCCAGCAGTTTAGTGGCTCGGACTTACACCGGGGAGCTGTTTTTT
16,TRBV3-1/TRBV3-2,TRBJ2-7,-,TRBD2,CASSQDQREGRYEQYF,TGTGCCAGCAGCCAAGACCAGCGGGAGGGTAGGTACGAGCAGTACTTC
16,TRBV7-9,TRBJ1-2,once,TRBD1,CASSITAGTGAYGYTF,TGTGCCAGCAGCATCACTGCCGGGACAGGGGCCTATGGCTACACCTTC
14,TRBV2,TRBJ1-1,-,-,CASSVGPGGTEAFF,TGTGCCAGCAGTGTTGGACCGGGAGGCACTGAAGCTTTCTTT
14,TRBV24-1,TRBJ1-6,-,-,CATSDSQGNSPLHF,TGTGCCACCAGTGATTCGCAGGGTAATTCACCCCTCCACTTT
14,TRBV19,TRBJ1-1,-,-,CASRKDGVNTEAFF,TGTGCCAGCAGAAAGGACGGAGTGAACACTGAAGCTTTCTTT
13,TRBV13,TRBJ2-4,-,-,CASSLRSNGIQYF,TGTGCCAGCAGCTTGCGGTCGAACGGGATTCAGTACTTC
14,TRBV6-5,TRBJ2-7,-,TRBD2,CASNPAGEPYEQYF,TGTGCCAGCAACCCGGCGGGGGAGCCCTACGAGCAGTACTTC
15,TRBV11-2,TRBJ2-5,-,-,CASSLDQGSQETQYF,TGTGCCAGCAGCTTAGATCAGGGCAGTCAAGAGACCCAGTACTTC
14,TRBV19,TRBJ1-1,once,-,CASNRAEGDTEAFF,TGTGCCAGCAACCGGGCCGAGGGGGACACTGAAGCTTTCTTT
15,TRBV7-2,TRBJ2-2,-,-,CASSPRGTNTGELFF,TGTGCCAGCAGCCCGCGAGGCACGAACACCGGGGAGCTGTTTTTT
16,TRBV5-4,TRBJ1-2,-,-,CASSALEGFSHYGYTF,TGTGCCAGCAGTGCTCTGGAAGGCTTCAGCCACTATGGCTACACCTTC
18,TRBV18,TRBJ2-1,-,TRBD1,CASSPGQGLGSSYNEQFF,TGTGCCAGCTCACCAGGACAGGGGCTTGGGAGCTCCTACAATGAGCAGTTCTTC
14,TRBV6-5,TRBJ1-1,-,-,CASKQGWGNTEAFF,TGTGCCAGCAAGCAGGGTTGGGGGAACACTGAAGCTTTCTTT
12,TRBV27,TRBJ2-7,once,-,CASSRGPYEQYF,TGTGCCAGCAGTCGGGGCCCCTACGAGCAGTACTTC
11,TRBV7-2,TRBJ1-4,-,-,CASKMGEKLFF,TGTGCCAGCAAGATGGGGGAAAAACTGTTTTTT
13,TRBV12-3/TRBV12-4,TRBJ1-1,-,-,CASSQSSNTEAFF,TGTGCCAGCAGCCAGTCCAGTAACACTGAAGCTTTCTTT
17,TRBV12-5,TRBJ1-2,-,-,CASGLDREIDGDYGYTF,TGTGCTAGTGGTTTGGACAGGGAAATTGACGGGGACTATGGCTACACCTTC
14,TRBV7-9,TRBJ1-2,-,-,CASSRMRDRDGYTF,TGTGCCAGCAGCCGAATGAGGGATCGCGATGGCTACACCTTC